This T cell receptor beta chain was identified during a study of shared clonotypes between healthy human individuals. This CDR3 has 15 residues. V was trimmed by 4 bases and J by 4 bases, leaving 14 bases between them. The germline V gene encodes CDR1 MGHRA and CDR2 YSYEKL. TCRdb's copy holds only in-frame clones and misses some; the assay was immunoSEQ multiplex PCR. The table shows around 600,000 clones, with approximately 95% occurring only once. Naive CD8 cells comprised CD45RO-negative, CCR7-positively selected cells, excluding terminally differentiated effector memory CD45RA+ cells. The sequence was collected from a woman in her twenties or thirties in good health. Sequenced material: naive CD8+ T cells sorted from blood. The rearrangement joins TRBV4-1 to TRBJ1-3; D uncertain. CDR3 loop: CASSPGSARGNTIYF. Here the CDR3 DNA reads TGCGCCAGCAGCCCCGGGTCCGCCCGAGGAAACACCATATATTTT.